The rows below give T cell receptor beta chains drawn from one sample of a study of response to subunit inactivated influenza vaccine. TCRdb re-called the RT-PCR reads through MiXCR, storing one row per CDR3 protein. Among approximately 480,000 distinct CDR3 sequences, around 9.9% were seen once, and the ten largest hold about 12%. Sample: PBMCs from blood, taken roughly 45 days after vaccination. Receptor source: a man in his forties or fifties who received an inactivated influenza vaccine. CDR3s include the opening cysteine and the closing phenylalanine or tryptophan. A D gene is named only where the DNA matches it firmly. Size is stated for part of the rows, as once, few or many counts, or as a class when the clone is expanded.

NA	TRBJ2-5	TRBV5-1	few	TGCGCCAGCAGCCATGGGGACGGCCAAGAGACCCAGTACTTC	CASSHGDGQETQYF
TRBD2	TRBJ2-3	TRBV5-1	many	TGCGCCAGCAGCTTGGGACCTAGCGGGATGACAGATACGCAGTATTTT	CASSLGPSGMTDTQYF
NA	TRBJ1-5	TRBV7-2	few	TGTGCCAGCAGCCCCCAGGGAACTAACAATCAGCCCCAGCATTTT	CASSPQGTNNQPQHF
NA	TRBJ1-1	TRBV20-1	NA	TGCAGTGCGCCGGACCGATACACTGAAGCTTTCTTT	CSAPDRYTEAFF
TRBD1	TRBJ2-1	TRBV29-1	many	TGCAGCGTCGGAGGACAGGGGGCGCGGTCCTATGAGCAGTTCTTC	CSVGGQGARSYEQFF
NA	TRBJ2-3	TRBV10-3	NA	TGTGCCATCAGTGTGCTATCCGATACGCAGTATTTT	CAISVLSDTQYF
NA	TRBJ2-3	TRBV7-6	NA	TGTGCCAGCAGCTTAGCGGATGGTACGCAGTATTTT	CASSLADGTQYF
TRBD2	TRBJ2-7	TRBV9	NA	TGTGCCAGCAACAACGGGGGGGGTGCCTACGAGCAGTACTTC	CASNNGGGAYEQYF
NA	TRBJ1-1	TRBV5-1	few	TGCGCCAGCAGCTTGGGGGATCCCTCGAATGCTTTCTTT	CASSLGDPSNAFF
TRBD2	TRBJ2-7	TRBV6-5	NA	TGTGCCAGCAGTTTAACTAGCGGGAGGGCCCGGGAGCAGTACTTC	CASSLTSGRAREQYF
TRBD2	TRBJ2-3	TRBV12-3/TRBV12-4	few	TGTGCCAGCAGGAGGGGACTAGCAAAGGCTCCGCAGTATTTT	CASRRGLAKAPQYF
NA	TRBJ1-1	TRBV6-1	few	TGTGCCAGCAGTGAAGCCGGTGAAGCTTTCTTT	CASSEAGEAFF
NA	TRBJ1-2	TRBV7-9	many	TGTGCCAGCAGCCCCGACACGCGAACTGGCTACACCTTC	CASSPDTRTGYTF
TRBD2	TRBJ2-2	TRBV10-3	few	TGTGCCATCAGTGAGTCTCGGCGGGGGTCCACCGGGGAGCTGTTTTTT	CAISESRRGSTGELFF
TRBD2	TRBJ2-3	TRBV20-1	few	TGCAGTGCTATTGGTAGCGGGGGCGGGAGGGCAGATACGCAGTATTTT	CSAIGSGGGRADTQYF
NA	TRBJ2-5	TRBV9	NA	TGTGCCAGCAGCCTTCGGATGTCTTTAGGACAAGAGACCCAGTACTTC	CASSLRMSLGQETQYF
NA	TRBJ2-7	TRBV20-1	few	TGCAGTGCTAGAGATCAGGCAGGGATCTACGAGCAGTACTTC	CSARDQAGIYEQYF
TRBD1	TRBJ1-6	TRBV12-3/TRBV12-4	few	TGTGCCAGCAGCATACAGGGGGCTAGTCGGTCACCCCTCCACTTT	CASSIQGASRSPLHF
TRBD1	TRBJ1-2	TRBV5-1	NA	TGCGCCAGCAGCGATCGGGACAGGGGAGACTATGGCTACACCTTC	CASSDRDRGDYGYTF
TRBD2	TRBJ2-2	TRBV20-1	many	TGCAGTGCTCCTAGCGGGGGGAGCACCGGGGAGCTGTTTTTT	CSAPSGGSTGELFF
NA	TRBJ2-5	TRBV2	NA	TGTGCCAGCAGTGATCAGAAGGAGACCCAGTACTTC	CASSDQKETQYF
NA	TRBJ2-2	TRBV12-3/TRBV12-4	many	TGTGCCAGCAGTATCTGGGATACCGGGGAGCTGTTTTTT	CASSIWDTGELFF
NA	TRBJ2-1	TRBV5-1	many	TGCGCCAGCAGCGAAGGAGGCCTAAGCTCCTACAATGAGCAGTTCTTC	CASSEGGLSSYNEQFF
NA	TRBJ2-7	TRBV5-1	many	TGCGCCAGCAGCTTGACGCCGGGCTACGAGCAGTACTTC	CASSLTPGYEQYF
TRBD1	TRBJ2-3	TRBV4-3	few	TGCGCCAGCAGCCAGGCGGGGACAGGGTACCTCTTTAGTACAGATACGCAGTATTTT	CASSQAGTGYLFSTDTQYF
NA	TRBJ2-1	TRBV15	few	TGTGCCACCAGCAGAGACCTAGAGGGTTACTTTGAGCAGTTCTTC	CATSRDLEGYFEQFF
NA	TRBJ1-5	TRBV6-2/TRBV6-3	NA	TGTGCCAGCAGCAAGCTTCTACACAATCAGCCCCAGCATTTT	CASSKLLHNQPQHF
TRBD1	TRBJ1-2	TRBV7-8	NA	TGTGCCAGCAGCTTAGCGGGGACAGTTGGCTACACCTTC	CASSLAGTVGYTF
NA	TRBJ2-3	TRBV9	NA	TGTGCCAGCAGCCCGCTCGGCTACACAGATACGCAGTATTTT	CASSPLGYTDTQYF
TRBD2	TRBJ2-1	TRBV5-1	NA	TGCGCCAGCAGCGACCCTGCTGGGACTAGACAGTTCTTC	CASSDPAGTRQFF
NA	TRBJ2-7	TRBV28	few	TGTGCCAGCAGTGTTCGGTATTCCTACGAGCAGTACTTC	CASSVRYSYEQYF
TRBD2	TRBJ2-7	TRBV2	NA	TGTGCCAGCAGTGAACAGGCGGGGGGTCGGGAGCAGTACTTC	CASSEQAGGREQYF
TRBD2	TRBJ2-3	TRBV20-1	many	TGCAGTGCTACCAAGACTAGCGGGTCTACAGATACGCAGTATTTT	CSATKTSGSTDTQYF
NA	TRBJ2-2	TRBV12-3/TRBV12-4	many	TGTGCCAGCAGTGGTCACCGGGCTAACGAAAATTTCGGGGAGCTGTTTTTT	CASSGHRANENFGELFF
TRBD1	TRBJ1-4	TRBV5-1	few	TGCGCCAGCAGCTTTGACCCCGCCAAGGGGGCGGCTAATGAAAAACTGTTTTTT	CASSFDPAKGAANEKLFF
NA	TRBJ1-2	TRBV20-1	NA	TGCAGTGCAAATAAACCAAACCGTTATGGCTACACCTTC	CSANKPNRYGYTF
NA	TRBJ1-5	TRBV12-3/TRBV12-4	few	TGTGCCAGCGCCTCGAACTGGTTGGGGAATCAGCCCCAGCATTTT	CASASNWLGNQPQHF
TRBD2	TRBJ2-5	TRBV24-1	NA	TGTGCCACCAGTGACCCGACCGGGACTAAGGAAGAGACCCAGTACTTC	CATSDPTGTKEETQYF
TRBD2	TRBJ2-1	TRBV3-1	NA	TGTGCCAGCGGAGCGGGAGGGCCCGGAGCGAATGAGCAGTTCTTC	CASGAGGPGANEQFF
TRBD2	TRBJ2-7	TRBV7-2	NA	TGTGCCAGCAGCCCGGGACTATCTTTCTCCTACGAGCAGTACTTC	CASSPGLSFSYEQYF
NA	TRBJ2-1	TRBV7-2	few	TGTGCCAGCAGCTCCTTCGGACAACCTTACAATGAGCAGTTCTTC	CASSSFGQPYNEQFF
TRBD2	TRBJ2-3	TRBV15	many	TGTGCCACCAGCAGAGATTTGTCATGGACGGGACTAGCAGTCACAGATACGCAGTATTTT	CATSRDLSWTGLAVTDTQYF
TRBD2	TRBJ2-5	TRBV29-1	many	TGCAGCGTCGAAGGGCTAGCGGGGGGGACCCAGTACTTC	CSVEGLAGGTQYF
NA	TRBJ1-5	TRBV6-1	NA	TGTGCCAGCACTGCAGGGTCCGGTCAGCCCCAGCATTTT	CASTAGSGQPQHF
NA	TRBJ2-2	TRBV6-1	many	TGTGCCAGCACCCCAGGAACGAACACCGGGGAGCTGTTTTTT	CASTPGTNTGELFF
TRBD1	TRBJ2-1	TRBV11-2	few	TGTGCCAGCAGCTTAGTGAGTGGCAGGGGGACAGATATCCGATCCAATGAGCAGTTCTTC	CASSLVSGRGTDIRSNEQFF
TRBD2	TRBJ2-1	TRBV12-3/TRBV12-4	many	TGTGCCAGCAGACTCCTAGCGGGGGTAAGCAATGAGCAGTTCTTC	CASRLLAGVSNEQFF
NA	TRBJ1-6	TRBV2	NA	TGTGCCAGCAGAGGTTCTAGTTCACCCCTCCACTTT	CASRGSSSPLHF
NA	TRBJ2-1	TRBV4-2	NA	TGTGCCAGCAGCCAAGAAGGGCGGGGCAACAACAATGAGCAGTTCTTC	CASSQEGRGNNNEQFF
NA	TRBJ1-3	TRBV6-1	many	TGTGCCAGCAGCGCACAGGTCCAGGGGGGAAACACCATATATTTT	CASSAQVQGGNTIYF
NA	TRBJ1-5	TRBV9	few	TGTGCCAGCAGCGTAGGCGGGGGCCCAAATCAGCCCCAGCATTTT	CASSVGGGPNQPQHF
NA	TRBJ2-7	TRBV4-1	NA	TGCGCCAGCAGCCAAGAAGGGCTAGCGCGGGAGCAGTACTTC	CASSQEGLAREQYF
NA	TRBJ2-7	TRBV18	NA	TGTGCCAGCTCACCACTAGCGTCGGCCTACGAGCAGTACTTC	CASSPLASAYEQYF
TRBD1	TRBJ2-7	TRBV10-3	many	TGTGCCATGAGTATAGGACAGGGAAGCTACGAGCAGTACTTC	CAMSIGQGSYEQYF
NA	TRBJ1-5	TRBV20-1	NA	TGCAGTGCCCTGCGGGCACCCTATAGCAATCAGCACCAGCATTTT	CSALRAPYSNQHQHF
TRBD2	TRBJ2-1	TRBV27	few	TGTGCCAGCTCGACTAGCGGAGGTCCCAGTGAGCAGTTCTTC	CASSTSGGPSEQFF
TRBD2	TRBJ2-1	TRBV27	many	TGTGCCAGCAGTTTAAAAGGCGGGGGGACCCCTGAGCAGTTCTTC	CASSLKGGGTPEQFF